The 20 T cell receptor beta chains below come from one sample, sequenced in a study of patients and donors after allogeneic stem cell transplantation. TCRdb itself ran the RT-PCR reads through MiXCR, one entry per CDR3 protein. The table shows fewer than 180,000 distinct CDR3 sequences, with about two fifths occurring only once. The sequenced sample was blood, either unsorted or a sorted T cell fraction (not recorded which). The receptors were sampled from a human donor who was either an allogeneic HSCT recipient or a stem cell or donor lymphocyte infusion donor (not recorded which). It is not recorded whose cells these are; they may come from a transplant donor.

This clonotype was counted a few times. This rearrangement joins TRBV6-5 to TRBJ2-1; 15 nucleotides align to TRBD2. Germline assignment: CDR1 MNHEY and CDR2 SVGAGI. Trimming took 6 bases from V and 10 from J; bases not matched to a gene: 7. This CDR3 contains 15 residues. The CDR3 here is CASRIGLAGGLEQFF. CDR3 DNA: TGTGCCAGCAGGATAGGACTAGCGGGGGGGCTAGAGCAGTTCTTC.

This clonotype appeared a few times. CDR3 nucleotides: TGTGCCAGCAGCCAAGATATTGGGGGGACGAACACCGGGGAGCTGTTTTTT. Translating it yields CASSQDIGGTNTGELFF. The chain joins TRBV4-2 to TRBJ2-2; tentative D call: TRBD2 (6 bases). The CDR3 has 17 residues. In germline, CDR1 is LGHNA, CDR2 YNFKEQ. The V end was cut by 0 bases, the J end by 0 bases, with 11 bases between.

The genes are TRBV5-1 and TRBJ1-6, with 8 bases fitting TRBD1. This CDR3 has 17 amino acids. The ends lost 4 bases at V and 4 bases at J; junction bases unmatched: 10. Germline loops: CDR1 SGHRS, CDR2 YFSETQ. This CDR3 reads CASSPRQGTGYNSPLHF. CDR3 DNA sequence: TGCGCCAGCAGCCCGCGACAGGGGACGGGGTATAATTCACCCCTCCACTTT.

This clonotype showed up many times. The rearrangement uses TRBV6-5 and TRBJ1-1, with D possibly being TRBD1 (5 bases). V shed 2 bases and J shed 4 bases, with 20 bases lying between them. Germline V gene data show CDR1 as MNHEY and CDR2 as SVGAGI. This CDR3 is built from 17 residues. As DNA, the CDR3 is TGTGCCAGCAGTTACCTGGGACTGGATCCCGAGGGCACTGAAGCTTTCTTT. It specifies CASSYLGLDPEGTEAFF.

This CDR3 is CATTPRRDEVQGYGYTF. The DNA for the CDR3 is TGTGCCACCACCCCGAGAAGGGACGAAGTACAGGGCTATGGCTACACCTTC. The chain links TRBV21-1 to TRBJ1-2; TRBD1 reflects the table's D call only, with no check against the DNA. TRBV21-1 is termed a pseudogene. The CDR3 totals 17 residues.

This chain links TRBV28 with TRBJ1-1; 7 positions match TRBD1. Germline V gene sequence: CDR1 MDHEN, CDR2 SYDVKM. The CDR3 length is 15 residues. The V segment lost 2 bases and the J segment 5 bases; nucleotides outside the gene matches: 8. This CDR3 reads CASSLDRVRWTEAFF. CDR3 in DNA: TGTGCCAGCAGTTTAGACAGGGTTCGTTGGACTGAAGCTTTCTTT.

This rearrangement joins TRBV12-3 or TRBV12-4 to TRBJ2-2; no clear D. The V gene lost 4 bases and the J gene lost 5 bases, with 11 bases spanning the gap. The CDR3 spans 14 residues. CDR3 nucleotide sequence: TGTGCCAGCAGTTCCCCGGGCAGGACCGGGGAGCTGTTTTTT. Translation gives CASSSPGRTGELFF.

This chain uses TRBV13 with TRBJ2-3, with 7 positions matching TRBD2. The trim removed 3 bases at V and 4 bases at J, leaving 7 bases unmatched. The CDR3 is 15 amino acids. The V gene's germline CDR1 is PRHDT and CDR2 FYEKMQ (reference sequence). The CDR3 DNA reads TGTGCCAGCAGCTTCGGAGGGACTACCCCAGATACGCAGTATTTT. This codes for CASSFGGTTPDTQYF.

This clonotype was found a few times. The V call is TRBV4-1, the J call TRBJ1-1; the D is unclear. Looked up from germline, CDR1 is MGHRA and CDR2 is YSYEKL. The length of the CDR3 is 14 residues. The V gene lost 1 base and the J gene lost 5 bases, with 11 bases spanning the gap. CDR3 DNA: TGCGCCAGCAGCCAAGGGTCCTATGGAACTGAAGCTTTCTTT. This translates into CASSQGSYGTEAFF.

V is TRBV5-1 and J is TRBJ1-1; 11 nucleotides line up with TRBD1. J lost 3 bases, V lost 8 bases, and 9 bases had no gene match. Germline V gene lookup returns CDR1 SGHRS and CDR2 YFSETQ. The CDR3 loop spans 15 amino acids. This CDR3 reads CASRTGGASDTEAFF. The CDR3 bases are TGCGCCAGTCGGACAGGGGGCGCCTCGGACACTGAAGCTTTCTTT.

The V gene is TRBV12-3 or TRBV12-4, the J gene TRBJ1-5, with D possibly TRBD1 on 6 matching bases. V was shortened by 0 bases and J by 7 bases, with 19 bases between the two germline ends. The CDR3 totals 17 residues. Here the CDR3 reads CASSLALGGREEQPQHF. Here the CDR3 DNA reads TGTGCCAGCAGTTTAGCGCTAGGGGGGCGCGAAGAACAGCCCCAGCATTTT.

The table lists this clonotype with a few counts. The rearrangement joins TRBV5-1 to TRBJ1-1, with D hard to call. In germline, CDR1 is SGHRS, CDR2 YFSETQ. V was clipped by 0 bases and J by 0 bases, with 9 bases between them. This CDR3 has 15 amino acids. The CDR3 DNA reads TGCGCCAGCAGCTTGGCGACGGCCCTGAACACTGAAGCTTTCTTT. Translation gives CASSLATALNTEAFF.

CDR3 protein: CASQTIEKAQYF. Written as DNA, the CDR3 is TGTGCCAGCCAAACCATTGAGAAGGCGCAGTATTTT. The chain employs TRBV28 and TRBJ2-3; the D is unclear. The ends were cut back, 8 bases at V and 10 bases at J, with 16 bases in the middle. Germline CDR1 is MDHEN and CDR2 is SYDVKM. There are 12 residues in the CDR3. The full variable domain, completed using reference TRBV28 and TRBJ2-3, is DVKVTQSSRYLVKRTGEKVFLECVQDMDHENMFWYRQDPGLGLRLIYFSYDVKMKEKGDIPEGYSVSREKKERFSLILESASTNQTSMYLCASQTIEKAQYFGPGTRLTVL.

The chain couples TRBV18 to TRBJ1-1; maybe TRBD1 (6 bases). This CDR3 spans 14 amino acids. Germline assignment: CDR1 KGHSH and CDR2 LQKENI. The V end was cut by 3 bases, the J end by 2 bases, with 10 bases between. Written as DNA, the CDR3 is TGTGCCAGCTCACCTTCGGGACATAACACTGAAGCTTTCTTT. Protein product: CASSPSGHNTEAFF.

The genes are TRBV29-1 and TRBJ1-1; D gene ambiguous. V was pared by 4 bases and J by 5 bases, with 5 bases between. The CDR3 sequence is 10 residues long. The germline gives CDR1 SQVTM, CDR2 ANQGSEA. In DNA, the CDR3 is TGCAGCGTTGCGGGAACTGAAGCTTTCTTT. The encoded protein is CSVAGTEAFF.

The chain couples TRBV20-1 to TRBJ1-5; TRBD1 aligns across 11 bases. V was pared by 5 bases and J by 8 bases, with 5 bases of the junction left unmatched. Per germline, CDR1 DFQATT and CDR2 SNEGSKA (reference sequence). The CDR3 covers 13 residues. The CDR3 region has the DNA TGCAGTGCTCCGGACAGGGGGCGAGAGCCCCAGCATTTT. As protein: CSAPDRGREPQHF.

The V call is TRBV5-1, the J call TRBJ2-1, with 7 nucleotides matching TRBD1. Germline assignment: CDR1 SGHRS and CDR2 YFSETQ. After removal of 1 base from V and 5 bases from J, the junction contained 9 bases not matched to a gene. This CDR3 is 16 amino acids long. The CDR3 sequence is CASSLRGHPDDNEQFF. The CDR3 DNA is TGCGCCAGCAGCTTGAGGGGGCACCCCGATGACAATGAGCAGTTCTTC.

The rearrangement joins TRBV12-3 or TRBV12-4 to TRBJ1-2; D perhaps matches TRBD1 (5 bases). This CDR3 is built from 14 residues. V shed 0 bases and J shed 3 bases, with 8 bases lying between them. The CDR3 sequence is CASSLAGDDYGYTF. Here the CDR3 DNA reads TGTGCCAGCAGTTTAGCGGGGGATGACTATGGCTACACCTTC.

The chain recombines TRBV7-2 with TRBJ2-1; unclear D gene. Germline lookup yields CDR1 SGHTA and CDR2 FQGNSA. The CDR3 covers 13 residues. V lost 3 bases and J 10 bases, leaving 13 bases between the germline ends. CDR3 residues: CASSFEAVTEQFF. CDR3 in DNA: TGTGCCAGCAGCTTTGAGGCCGTTACCGAGCAGTTCTTC.

This clonotype occurred once. The J gene is TRBJ2-2, the V gene TRBV12-3 or TRBV12-4; 8 bases are a match to TRBD2. This CDR3 is built from 16 residues. With V trimmed by 2 bases and J by 1 base, 3 bases remained unmatched. The CDR3 is CASSLRLAGNTGELFF. The DNA of the CDR3 is TGTGCCAGCAGTTTACGGCTAGCGGGGAACACCGGGGAGCTGTTTTTT.